A selection of T cell receptor beta chains follows, all from one sample in a study of human T cells and chemical hapten exposure. Each CDR3 protein is one row after TCRdb ran MiXCR on the RACE reads. Of 95,000 to 150,000 distinct CDR3 sequences listed, roughly 14% were seen once; the top ten hold around 2.8%. The material sequenced was whole blood, taken in connection with sensitization to the hapten diphenylcyclopropenone (DPC). The receptors derive from a woman under 30 with alopecia areata. Some clones in this sample may be carry-over from other donors' samples. The CDR3 runs from the conserved cysteine through the conserved F or W. D genes are given only for firm matches. The listing skips clone size in some rows; elsewhere it reads once, few, many or a size class.

TRBV11-2	TRBD2	TRBJ2-7	-	TGTGCCAGCAGACCAATCCGGGGACTAGCGGGGGCCTACGAGCAGTACTTC	CASRPIRGLAGAYEQYF
TRBV7-9	-	TRBJ2-7	-	TGTGCCAGCAGCCGAACTTCAGGGGCGAGGGAGCAGTACTTC	CASSRTSGAREQYF
TRBV20-1	-	TRBJ2-7	-	TGCAGTGCTAGAGGGACGGGTGATCCCTACGAGCAGTACTTC	CSARGTGDPYEQYF
TRBV6-2/TRBV6-3	TRBD1	TRBJ2-1	few	TGTGCCAGCAGTTACTTGGGGGGGACAGGGGACTACAATGAGCAGTTCTTC	CASSYLGGTGDYNEQFF
TRBV7-2	TRBD1	TRBJ2-5	few	TGTGCCAGCAGCTTAGGGACAGGGGGCTACCAAGAGACCCAGTACTTC	CASSLGTGGYQETQYF
TRBV6-2/TRBV6-3	-	TRBJ2-2	many	TGTGCCAGCAGTTACTGGGGTGTTGGAAAGAACACCGGGGAGCTGTTTTTT	CASSYWGVGKNTGELFF
TRBV29-1	TRBD1	TRBJ1-6	many	TGCAGCGTGCGACAGGGGGGTAATTCACCCCTCCACTTT	CSVRQGGNSPLHF
TRBV29-1	-	TRBJ2-3	many	TGCAGCGTTGTGACAGACACAGATACGCAGTATTTT	CSVVTDTDTQYF
TRBV2	TRBD1	TRBJ1-6	-	TGTGCCAGCAGCGCGGACAGGATCTCACCCCTCCACTTT	CASSADRISPLHF
TRBV29-1	-	TRBJ2-1	-	TGCAGCGTTGAAGGGCAGGGTTCCAATGAGCAGTTCTTC	CSVEGQGSNEQFF
TRBV6-5	-	TRBJ2-7	-	TGTGCCAGCAGTTACGACAGGGACTTTTACTACGAGCAGTACTTC	CASSYDRDFYYEQYF
TRBV5-1	-	TRBJ1-2	-	TGCGCCAGCAGGGCGGATAACTATGGCTACACCTTC	CASRADNYGYTF
TRBV6-2/TRBV6-3	-	TRBJ1-1	-	TGTGCCAGCAGTGAGACAGCACCGTTGACCCTTGAAGCTTTCTTT	CASSETAPLTLEAFF
TRBV7-8	-	TRBJ1-2	many	TGTGCCAGCAGCTCCCTGAGGGGAATAGAATATGGCTACACCTTC	CASSSLRGIEYGYTF
TRBV20-1	-	TRBJ2-3	-	TGCAGTGCTAGACCTAGCTCTAGCACAGATACGCAGTATTTT	CSARPSSSTDTQYF
TRBV3-1	-	TRBJ1-2	-	TGTGCCAGCAGCCCCCTCGGGGCTGGGGGCTACACCTTC	CASSPLGAGGYTF
TRBV29-1	-	TRBJ2-1	many	TGCAGCGTTGGATACGGCGCGACCTCTTCCTACAATGAGCAGTTCTTC	CSVGYGATSSYNEQFF
TRBV7-2	-	TRBJ2-2	-	TGTGCCAGCAGCTTATTGTCACAGACCGGGGAGCTGTTTTTT	CASSLLSQTGELFF
TRBV19	TRBD1	TRBJ1-2	-	TGTGCCACCAAAAGGGGGCCCGGGGATGGCTATGGCTACACCTTC	CATKRGPGDGYGYTF
TRBV7-2	-	TRBJ2-7	-	TGTGCCAGCAGCTTAAGCGTTCTAGCAAACGAGCAGTACTTC	CASSLSVLANEQYF
TRBV7-8	-	TRBJ2-1	many	TGTGCCAGCAGCCACACGGGGAATGAGCAGTTCTTC	CASSHTGNEQFF
TRBV2	-	TRBJ1-5	many	TGTGCCAGCAGAAGCAGTTATAGCAATCAGCCCCAGCATTTT	CASRSSYSNQPQHF
TRBV5-4	-	TRBJ2-1	-	TGTGCCAGCAGCTTGCTCTTGAGCTCCTACAATGAGCAGTTCTTC	CASSLLLSSYNEQFF
TRBV19	-	TRBJ1-4	many	TGTGCCACCACTAAAGCTGACAGCGATAATGAAAAACTGTTTTTT	CATTKADSDNEKLFF
TRBV4-3	-	TRBJ2-3	medium-sized	TGCGCCAGCAGCCAAGATGGACTACCCTTCAGCACAGATACGCAGTATTTT	CASSQDGLPFSTDTQYF
TRBV14	-	TRBJ1-1	few	TGTGCCAGCAGCCAAGATGGGCGGAACACTGAAGCTTTCTTT	CASSQDGRNTEAFF
TRBV7-2	-	TRBJ1-2	many	TGTGCCAGCAGCTTAAAGGGGGGCCTAGGCTACACCTTC	CASSLKGGLGYTF
TRBV7-3	TRBD1	TRBJ2-3	-	TGTGCCAGCAGCCCGGGACAGCTTAGCACAGATACGCAGTATTTT	CASSPGQLSTDTQYF
TRBV29-1	-	TRBJ1-1	-	TGCAGCGTTTGTACAGGGAGTCTGAACACTGAAGCTTTCTTT	CSVCTGSLNTEAFF
TRBV2	TRBD2	TRBJ2-1	many	TGTGCCAGCAGATCACTAGCGGGGGGGCGTGAGCAGTTCTTC	CASRSLAGGREQFF
TRBV7-9	TRBD2	TRBJ2-1	-	TGTGCCAGCAGCTCCACAGCGGGGGGCACTTACAATGAGCAGTTCTTC	CASSSTAGGTYNEQFF
TRBV28	-	TRBJ1-2	few	TGTGCCAGCAGTTTTTCAGGAGCAGGGGCCTATGGCTACACCTTC	CASSFSGAGAYGYTF
TRBV9	TRBD2	TRBJ2-3	-	TGTGCCAGCAGCTCCCCGACTAGCGGGTGGGGAGATACGCAGTATTTT	CASSSPTSGWGDTQYF
TRBV2	-	TRBJ1-2	many	TGTGCCAGCACGCTTATGAGGGGTCGAGATAACTATGGCTACACCTTC	CASTLMRGRDNYGYTF
TRBV20-1	TRBD1	TRBJ2-7	few	TGCAGTGCTCGATCACTAGGGGGCGAAGGCGAGCAGTACTTC	CSARSLGGEGEQYF
TRBV7-6	TRBD1	TRBJ2-7	-	TGTGCCAGCAGCTCCGACAGGGGAGAGCAGTACTTC	CASSSDRGEQYF
TRBV21-1	-	TRBJ2-3	few	TGTGCCAGCATCTATCCCCCCGGGACCCGCAAAGCGGAAAGGGGCACAGATACGCAGTATTTT	CASIYPPGTRKAERGTDTQYF
TRBV7-9	-	TRBJ1-1	-	TGTGCCAGCAGAGTGTCGCGGAACACTGAAGCTTTCTTT	CASRVSRNTEAFF
TRBV29-1	-	TRBJ2-1	-	TGCAGCGTTGCTAACGAGGGCGAGCAGTTCTTC	CSVANEGEQFF
TRBV29-1	-	TRBJ2-3	-	TGCAGCGCCCGCGGGGGCAGAGATACGCAGTATTTT	CSARGGRDTQYF
TRBV18	TRBD1	TRBJ2-7	few	TGTGCCAGCTCACCCTCAGGACAGGGATCCTACGAGCAGTACTTC	CASSPSGQGSYEQYF
TRBV7-2	-	TRBJ2-1	-	TGTGCCAGCAGCTTAGCCTTCCCCAGGGGCCACGTTTACAATGAGCAGTTCTTC	CASSLAFPRGHVYNEQFF
TRBV7-9	TRBD1	TRBJ1-4	few	TGTGCCAGCAGCACCTACAGGGGCCGCTGGCCAGCTAATGAAAAACTGTTTTTT	CASSTYRGRWPANEKLFF
TRBV5-6	-	TRBJ2-5	-	TGTGCCAGCAGCACCGGAGAGACCCAGTACTTC	CASSTGETQYF
TRBV18	-	TRBJ1-1	-	TGTGCCAGCTCACCAGGGCAGGGGTCGGGGGCTTTCTTT	CASSPGQGSGAFF
TRBV27	TRBD1	TRBJ2-5	-	TGTGCCAGCAGCCCGGGACAGGGAAATCAAGAGACCCAGTACTTC	CASSPGQGNQETQYF
TRBV7-2	-	TRBJ2-5	once	TGTGCCAGCAGCTTAGACAGTGAAGAGACCCAGTACTTC	CASSLDSEETQYF
TRBV6-5	TRBD1	TRBJ1-2	few	TGTGCCAGCAGTTCCCAGGGGGGATCTTCCTATGGCTACACCTTC	CASSSQGGSSYGYTF
TRBV18	TRBD2	TRBJ2-1	few	TGTGCCAGCTCACCAGTAGCGGGGATTGCCAATGAGCAGTTCTTC	CASSPVAGIANEQFF
TRBV25-1	TRBD1	TRBJ2-4	many	TGTGCCAGCAGTGCCGGGACAGGGATTGCCAAAAACATTCAGTACTTC	CASSAGTGIAKNIQYF
TRBV18	-	TRBJ1-1	-	TGTGCCAGCTCCCCCGACACACCGAACACTGAAGCTTTCTTT	CASSPDTPNTEAFF
TRBV6-5	-	TRBJ1-4	-	TGTGCCAGCAGCCTTGGACAGACAACTAATGAAAAACTGTTTTTT	CASSLGQTTNEKLFF